The present T cell receptor beta chain was sequenced within a study of response to subunit inactivated influenza vaccine. This clonotype has more than one count but fewer than ten. The germline gives CDR1 SGHTA, CDR2 FQGTGA. This CDR3 is built from 15 residues. The V and J ends lost 5 bases and 3 bases, in that order; junction bases with no gene match: 7. TCRdb independently ran MiXCR on the RT-PCR reads; one entry per CDR3 protein. The sample lists approximately 500,000 distinct CDR3 sequences, roughly 25% seen once, with approximately 2.9% in the top ten. The sample was also reused in another study, on T cells expressing NK-cell markers. This second study notes: It was by 5'RACE template switching with UMIs that TCR beta cDNA was made. Repertoire data for TCR beta were derived from sorted T cells (CD3+CD56+NKG2C+, CD3+CD56+NKG2C- and CD3+CD56-NKG2C+). Of the CD8+ T cells in more than five donors, about 1.0-8% belonged to dominant NKG2C+ clonotypes. HCMV specificity of expanded NKG2C+ T cell clones remained unclear.

The sample was CD4+ T cells sorted from PBMCs, taken 11 to 12 days after vaccination. The origin of this receptor is a man in his fifties who received an inactivated influenza vaccine. The rearrangement links TRBV7-3 to TRBJ2-1; TRBD2 matches 7 bases. The CDR3 loop is CASSRAGTNYNEQFF. In DNA form, the CDR3 reads TGTGCCAGCAGCCGGGCCGGGACTAACTACAATGAGCAGTTCTTC. Combining the CDR3 with reference TRBV7-3 and TRBJ2-1 gives the whole variable domain GAGVSQTPSNKVTEKGKYVELRCDPISGHTALYWYRQSLGQGPEFLIYFQGTGAADDSGLPNDRFFAVRPEGSVSTLKIQRTERGDSAVYLCASSRAGTNYNEQFFGPGTRLTVL.